One and the same sample provided the 22 T cell receptor beta chains below, sequenced in a study of blood T cell repertoires in COVID-19 (TCRdb year 2020). The library came from the immunoSEQ multiplex PCR assay. TCRdb obtained this table from immuneACCESS and retained in-frame rearrangements with V and J assigned. These tables miss some clones; where compared with another copy, unresolved V genes account for less than half of the shortfall, and the remainder is unexplained. Here the sample has roughly 70,000 clones; approximately 80% occur a single time. Of the sample, about 18% is held by the ten largest clones. Material for sequencing was peripheral blood. All receptors come from a man in his 70s who had recovered from COVID-19.

CDR3 DNA: TGTGCCAGCTCAGTCTCCAGGGTCGGCGAGACCCAGTACTTC. Translation gives CASSVSRVGETQYF. The chain joins TRBV18 to TRBJ2-5, with D perhaps matching TRBD1 (5 bases). V was trimmed by 5 bases and J by 5 bases, leaving 15 bases between them. Per germline, CDR1 KGHSH and CDR2 LQKENI. The CDR3 is 14 residues long.

The V and J genes are TRBV28 and TRBJ1-5; 9 bases are shared with TRBD1. With V trimmed by 5 bases and J by 6 bases, 11 bases remained unmatched. Germline CDR1 is MDHEN and CDR2 is SYDVKM. CDR3 length: 16 amino acids. DNA of the CDR3: TGTGCCAGCAGTCTAGACCGGGACAGGGCGGCTCAGCCCCAGCATTTT. It encodes CASSLDRDRAAQPQHF.

The V and J genes are TRBV10-3 and TRBJ2-3; 8 positions match TRBD1. In germline, CDR1 is ENHRY, CDR2 SYGVKD. V lost 2 bases and J lost 3; bases outside the gene matches: 1. The CDR3 has 14 amino acids. This chain's CDR3 is CAISEDRGTDTQYF. In DNA, the CDR3 is TGTGCCATCAGTGAGGACAGGGGTACAGATACGCAGTATTTT.

The CDR3 sequence: CSVEDLRVKTQYF. Written as DNA, the CDR3 is TGCAGCGTTGAAGATCTCAGGGTAAAGACCCAGTACTTC. The chain carries TRBV29-1 and TRBJ2-5; TRBD1 might be the D (5 bases). V lost 0 bases and J lost 6, with 11 bases in between. Germline CDR1 is SQVTM and CDR2 is ANQGSEA. The CDR3 contains 13 residues. The full variable domain, rest sourced from reference TRBV29-1 and TRBJ2-5, is SAVISQKPSRDICQRGTSLTIQCQVDSQVTMMFWYRQQPGQSLTLIATANQGSEATYESGFVIDKFPISRPNLTFSTLTVSNMSPEDSSIYLCSVEDLRVKTQYFGPGTRLLVL.

On this clone: One end of the junction fails to match germline, which may point to a read error. This chain links TRBV6-1 with TRBJ2-7, with D perhaps matching TRBD2 (5 bases). This CDR3 is 12 amino acids long. From germline, CDR1 is MNHNS and CDR2 SASEGT. CDR3 DNA sequence: TGTGCCAGCAGTGATGGACTGGTATTCGGTCGCTTC. Amino acid sequence: CASSDGLVFGRF.

The genes are TRBV4-1 and TRBJ1-5, with D possibly TRBD1 on 5 matching bases. Germline CDR1 reads MGHRA; CDR2 reads YSYEKL. The V gene lost 0 bases and the J gene lost 0 bases, with 12 bases spanning the gap. The CDR3 loop spans 17 amino acids. The CDR3 sequence: CASSQDAGTYSNQPQHF. CDR3 nucleotide sequence: TGCGCCAGCAGCCAAGACGCTGGGACTTATAGCAATCAGCCCCAGCATTTT.

This chain connects TRBV30 to TRBJ1-6; no clear D. Germline-derived CDR1 and CDR2 are GTSNPN and SVGIG (reference sequence). The V end lost 2 bases, the J end lost 9 bases, and 8 bases lay between the germline ends. This CDR3 comprises 12 residues. The CDR3 sequence: CAWSHRTSPLHF. In nucleotides, the CDR3 is TGTGCCTGGAGTCACAGAACTTCACCCCTCCACTTT. The variable domain in full, with the rest retrieved from reference TRBV30 and TRBJ1-6, is SQTIHQWPATLVQPVGSPLSLECTVEGTSNPNLYWYRQAAGRGLQLLFYSVGIGQISSEVPQNLSASRPQDRQFILSSKKLLLSDSGFYLCAWSHRTSPLHFGNGTRLTVT.

The chain combines TRBV24-1 with TRBJ2-4, with TRBD1 identical over 7 bases. Germline CDR1 is KGHDR and CDR2 is SFDVKD. The CDR3 is 14 residues long. V was clipped by 4 bases and J by 11 bases; unmatched bases: 10. The CDR3 nucleotides are TGTGCCACCAGTGACCTCGACAGGGCGGTATTTCAGTACTTC. It specifies CATSDLDRAVFQYF.

This clone came up a few times. The chain has TRBV5-5 and TRBJ2-5; perhaps TRBD2 as D (5 bases). The germline gives CDR1 SGHKS, CDR2 YYEKEE (reference sequence). The CDR3 has 12 amino acids. The germline V and J ends were trimmed by 4 bases and 5 bases, with 9 bases remaining between them. The CDR3 sequence: CASSRGEETQYF. CDR3 nucleotide sequence: TGTGCCAGCAGCCGTGGGGAGGAGACCCAGTACTTC.

This chain links TRBV7-2 with TRBJ2-1, with 8 positions matching TRBD2. Trimming took 3 bases from V and 2 from J; bases not matched to a gene: 3. Germline values: CDR1 SGHTA, CDR2 FQGNSA. The CDR3 covers 15 residues. The CDR3, as DNA: TGTGCCAGCAGCTTGGGACTAGTTCCCTACAATGAGCAGTTCTTC. It translates to CASSLGLVPYNEQFF. The variable domain in full, completed from reference TRBV7-2 and TRBJ2-1, reads GAGVSQSPSNKVTEKGKDVELRCDPISGHTALYWYRQSLGQGLEFLIYFQGNSAPDKSGLPSDRFSAERTGGSVSTLTIQRTQQEDSAVYLCASSLGLVPYNEQFFGPGTRLTVL.

The rearrangement joins TRBV18 to TRBJ1-1; D possibly corresponds to TRBD1 (5 bases). The germline gives CDR1 KGHSH, CDR2 LQKENI. With 1 base removed from V and 5 bases from J, the gap between germline ends came to 17 bases. CDR3 size: 16 residues. CDR3 amino acids: CASSPLQWSGNTEAFF. CDR3 sequence (DNA): TGTGCCAGCTCACCACTGCAATGGTCAGGGAATACTGAAGCTTTCTTT.

The V and J genes are TRBV27 and TRBJ2-7; 8 positions agree with TRBD1. Germline loops: CDR1 MNHEY, CDR2 SMNVEV (reference sequence). The CDR3 contains 13 residues. Trimming took 8 bases from V and 5 from J; bases not matched to a gene: 8. The CDR3 sequence: CASRGQGIHEQYF. Written as DNA, the CDR3 is TGTGCCAGCCGAGGACAGGGAATACACGAGCAGTACTTC.

This clone came up a few times. The chain has TRBV6-6 and TRBJ2-6, with D uncertain. With 7 bases removed from V and 0 bases from J, the gap between germline ends came to 10 bases. CDR1 is MNHNY, CDR2 SVGAGI, per germline (reference sequence). This CDR3 contains 15 residues. The CDR3 DNA reads as TGTGCCAGCACCTATGGGCTCTCTGGGGCCAACGTCCTGACTTTC. This sequence encodes CASTYGLSGANVLTF.

The genes are TRBV7-2 and TRBJ1-5; 7 nucleotides agree with TRBD1. This CDR3 contains 14 residues. V was clipped by 5 bases and J by 7 bases; unmatched bases: 8. Germline CDR1 SGHTA, CDR2 FQGNSA. CDR3 residues: CASSGQAAGQPQHF. The CDR3 DNA reads TGTGCCAGCAGCGGACAGGCGGCGGGGCAGCCCCAGCATTTT.

This chain links TRBV12-3 or TRBV12-4 with TRBJ2-5; a weak D match, TRBD1 (6 bases). CDR3 length equals 13 residues. The V end was cut by 6 bases, the J end by 5 bases, with 13 bases between. In DNA, the CDR3 is TGTGCCAGCAGAATGACAGGAGACGAGACCCAGTACTTC. It codes for CASRMTGDETQYF.

The genes are TRBV6-2 or TRBV6-3 and TRBJ1-2; TRBD1 might be the D (5 bases). V was clipped by 3 bases and J by 7 bases, with 21 bases between them. The CDR3 is made up of 16 amino acids. Per germline, CDR1 MNHEY and CDR2 SVGEGT. CDR3 in amino acids: CASSYLQGAGVFGYTF. The CDR3 DNA is TGTGCCAGCAGTTATCTCCAGGGAGCGGGAGTCTTTGGCTACACCTTC.

The rearrangement links TRBV6-5 to TRBJ1-6; 9 positions agree with TRBD1. Per the germline V gene, CDR1 is MNHEY and CDR2 is SVGAGI. Trimming took 4 bases from V and 4 from J; bases not matched to a gene: 5. The CDR3 is made up of 16 amino acids. The DNA for the CDR3 is TGTGCCAGCAGTTTCATAGGACAGGGGTATAATTCACCCCTCCACTTT. Protein product: CASSFIGQGYNSPLHF.

The CDR3 sequence: CASSTLGGGPYEQYF. CDR3 sequence (DNA): TGCGCCAGCAGCACCCTAGGGGGAGGGCCCTACGAGCAGTACTTC. The chain couples TRBV5-1 to TRBJ2-7; weak D call: TRBD2 (7 bases). Trimming shortened V by 4 bases and J by 2 bases, and 16 bases separated the two germline ends. The CDR3 has 15 residues. The germline V gene has CDR1 SGHRS and CDR2 YFSETQ.

The gene calls are TRBV18 and TRBJ2-3; 10 bases are shared with TRBD2. Germline values: CDR1 KGHSH, CDR2 LQKENI. With 3 bases clipped from V and 0 bases from J, the junction kept 9 bases outside the gene matches. The CDR3 is 18 amino acids. The CDR3 nucleotides are TGTGCCAGCTCACCGCCTAGCGGGGGTGTTTCTAGCACAGATACGCAGTATTTT. This gives the protein CASSPPSGGVSSTDTQYF.

This chain links TRBV29-1 with TRBJ2-5; TRBD2 matches at 9 bases. CDR3 length: 14 residues. V trimming: 3 bases; J trimming: 3 bases; junction bases outside the gene matches: 5. The germline gives CDR1 SQVTM, CDR2 ANQGSEA. The CDR3 protein is CSVDGLAGKETQYF. As DNA, the CDR3 is TGCAGCGTTGATGGGCTAGCGGGGAAAGAGACCCAGTACTTC.

The V call is TRBV19, the J call TRBJ2-7; TRBD1 agrees at 7 bases. The length of the CDR3 is 15 residues. The V segment lost 6 bases and the J segment 7 bases; nucleotides outside the gene matches: 15. The germline V gene encodes CDR1 LNHDA and CDR2 SQIVND (reference sequence). For the CDR3, the DNA is TGTGCCAGTAGCTTTTCCACAGGGGCACTGGGAGAGCAGTACTTC. Translation gives CASSFSTGALGEQYF.

The CDR3 region has the DNA TGTGCCAGCAGTTTAGGGGCAGTTCAGCCCCAGCATTTT. This codes for CASSLGAVQPQHF. The chain recombines TRBV27 with TRBJ1-5, with TRBD1 as a possible D gene (5 bases). Trimming removed 2 bases from V and 6 bases from J, with 8 bases in between. The CDR3 is made up of 13 amino acids. Germline values: CDR1 MNHEY, CDR2 SMNVEV (reference sequence).